Listed here are 26 T cell receptor beta chains from one sample, sequenced in a study of cytomegalovirus exposure and HLA in healthy donors. PCR was performed using 60 Vbeta and 13 Jbeta primers. Only in-frame clones appear in the TCRdb table, and some are missing; sequencing was by immunoSEQ multiplex PCR. The table shows more than 95,000 clones, with about 80% occurring only once. Sequenced sample: PBMCs. Every receptor here comes from a man aged 25 to 40 in good health and CMV-seropositive.

This clone was observed a handful of times. The chain links TRBV4-1 to TRBJ2-6; D not resolved. Germline V gene data show CDR1 as MGHRA and CDR2 as YSYEKL. Trimming shortened V by 4 bases and J by 4 bases, and 5 bases separated the two germline ends. The CDR3 totals 13 residues. The CDR3 loop is CASSPFGANVLTF. The DNA of the CDR3 is TGCGCCAGCAGCCCTTTCGGGGCCAACGTCCTGACTTTC.

J is TRBJ1-1 and V is TRBV30, with TRBD1 as a possible D gene (5 bases). CDR1 and CDR2 (germline): GTSNPN, SVGIG (reference sequence). The V gene lost 1 base and the J gene lost 11 bases, with 11 bases spanning the gap. The length of the CDR3 is 11 residues. Here the CDR3 reads CAWSGGLEAFF. Written as DNA, the CDR3 is TGTGCCTGGAGTGGGGGACTAGAGGCTTTCTTT.

J is TRBJ2-7 and V is TRBV18; no reliable D call. Trimming pared 2 bases from V and 3 bases from J, leaving 8 bases between. CDR3 length: 13 amino acids. Germline CDR1 KGHSH, CDR2 LQKENI. CDR3 coding DNA: TGTGCCAGCTCACCAGGCCAGGTCTACGAGCAGTACTTC. Translated, it gives CASSPGQVYEQYF.

The chain combines TRBV5-1 with TRBJ2-7; 10 bases agree with TRBD1. Germline V CDR1 and CDR2: SGHRS, YFSETQ. The CDR3 is 15 amino acids. After removal of 3 bases from V and 2 bases from J, the junction contained 5 bases not matched to a gene. The CDR3: CASSYPGQGTYEQYF. In DNA form, the CDR3 reads TGCGCCAGCAGCTATCCGGGACAGGGGACCTACGAGCAGTACTTC.

This chain joins TRBV9 and TRBJ2-1; 9 bases match TRBD1. Unmatched junction bases numbered 9, after V lost 4 bases and J lost 4 bases. The CDR3 spans 16 residues. Looked up from germline, CDR1 is SGDLS and CDR2 is YYNGEE. CDR3 amino acids: CASSLVGTGLYNEQFF. The CDR3 coding sequence is TGTGCCAGCAGCCTCGTAGGGACAGGGCTTTACAATGAGCAGTTCTTC.

This clone has more than one count but fewer than ten. The CDR3 protein is CASSFTGGGYGYTF. For the CDR3, the DNA is TGCGCCAGCAGCTTTACGGGGGGTGGCTATGGCTACACCTTC. The chain has TRBV5-1 and TRBJ1-2; perhaps TRBD1 as D (5 bases). Germline values: CDR1 SGHRS, CDR2 YFSETQ. The V end was cut by 2 bases, the J end by 4 bases, with 12 bases between. This CDR3 is built from 14 residues.

Points on this clone: Additional DNA sequences in this sample encode the identical CDR3. The chain joins TRBV9 to TRBJ2-5; 11 bases line up with TRBD2. V trimming: 2 bases; J trimming: 5 bases; junction bases outside the gene matches: 5. This CDR3 has 15 residues. Germline CDR1 reads SGDLS; CDR2 reads YYNGEE. The CDR3 loop is CASSVSGGAFETQYF. The CDR3 DNA reads as TGTGCCAGCAGCGTTAGCGGGGGGGCATTCGAGACCCAGTACTTC.

The chain uses TRBV14 and TRBJ2-2; 11 bases fit TRBD2. V shed 1 base and J 1 base; nucleotides not matched to a gene: 14. The CDR3 is made up of 21 amino acids. CDR1 is SGHDN and CDR2 is FVKESK in the germline V gene. The CDR3 DNA reads TGTGCCAGCAGCCAAGTTCAACTAGCGGGGGACTTCGAGAGGAACACCGGGGAGCTGTTTTTT. This codes for CASSQVQLAGDFERNTGELFF.

DNA of the CDR3: TGTGCCAGCAGCTTACCCGGGACAGGTCCCTCCTACGAGCAGTACTTC. Protein: CASSLPGTGPSYEQYF. The genes are TRBV7-9 and TRBJ2-7; 8 nucleotides align to TRBD1. There are 16 residues in the CDR3. Looked up from germline, CDR1 is SEHNR and CDR2 is FQNEAQ (reference sequence). J lost 0 bases, V lost 2 bases, and 6 bases had no gene match. The whole variable domain, filled in from reference TRBV7-9 and TRBJ2-7, reads DTGVSQNPRHKITKRGQNVTFRCDPISEHNRLYWYRQTLGQGPEFLTYFQNEAQLEKSRLLSDRFSAERPKGSFSTLEIQRTEQGDSAMYLCASSLPGTGPSYEQYFGPGTRLTVT.

V gene TRBV7-9 combines with J gene TRBJ2-7; 10 nucleotides match TRBD1. The CDR3 has 15 amino acids. The germline V gene encodes CDR1 SEHNR and CDR2 FQNEAQ (reference sequence). V dropped 4 bases and J dropped 0; count of bases not matched to a gene: 3. The CDR3 region has the DNA TGTGCCAGCAGCTCGGGACAGGGGCACTCCTACGAGCAGTACTTC. Protein product: CASSSGQGHSYEQYF.

The gene calls are TRBV6-5 and TRBJ1-2; TRBD1 matches at 7 bases. Germline V gene data show CDR1 as MNHEY and CDR2 as SVGAGI. The CDR3 has 12 amino acids. J gave up 7 bases and V 7 bases, and 6 bases lay outside the gene matches. The CDR3 is CASTQNRGGYTF. The CDR3 DNA sequence: TGTGCCAGCACCCAAAACAGGGGTGGCTACACCTTC.

Only a few counts were recorded for this clone. The rearrangement joins TRBV5-1 to TRBJ2-5, with TRBD2 identical over 10 bases. The CDR3 has 16 residues. Germline loops: CDR1 SGHRS, CDR2 YFSETQ. V lost 2 bases and J lost 4; bases outside the gene matches: 8. CDR3 residues: CASSLSQRGGRETQYF. The CDR3 nucleotides are TGCGCCAGCAGCTTAAGTCAGCGGGGGGGCCGAGAGACCCAGTACTTC.

This sequence joins TRBV7-6 and TRBJ2-1; the match to TRBD2 covers 9 bases. The CDR3 runs 13 residues. V shed 5 bases and J 15 bases; nucleotides not matched to a gene: 11. Per the germline V gene, CDR1 is SGHVS and CDR2 is FNYEAQ. DNA of the CDR3: TGTGCCAGCAGCCTCTTTGGCGGGAGGGCAGCGTTCTTC. This codes for CASSLFGGRAAFF.

The rearrangement uses TRBV7-3 and TRBJ2-6; 10 bases align to TRBD1. V trimming: 3 bases; J trimming: 0 bases; junction bases outside the gene matches: 8. CDR1 and CDR2 (germline): SGHTA, FQGTGA. CDR3 size: 19 residues. The CDR3 DNA follows: TGTGCCAGCAGCTTTATCCGGGACAGGGGAGTCTCTGGGGCCAACGTCCTGACTTTC. Its protein is CASSFIRDRGVSGANVLTF.

This chain connects TRBV30 to TRBJ1-2; 7 positions match TRBD1. This CDR3 contains 12 residues. The germline gives CDR1 GTSNPN, CDR2 SVGIG (reference sequence). J gave up 7 bases and V 6 bases, and 8 bases lay outside the gene matches. This CDR3 is CACARGKVGYTF. The CDR3, as DNA: TGTGCCTGCGCCAGGGGGAAGGTTGGCTACACCTTC.

The chain combines TRBV5-6 with TRBJ2-3; D unresolved. From germline, CDR1 is SGHDT and CDR2 YYEEEE. The CDR3 is 15 residues long. V was pared by 2 bases and J by 6 bases, with 16 bases between. The chain's CDR3 is CASSFKAHLLDTQYF. The CDR3 DNA sequence: TGTGCCAGCAGCTTTAAAGCGCACCTGCTGGATACGCAGTATTTT.

This clone was picked up one time. The rearrangement links TRBV6-1 to TRBJ1-4; D remains ambiguous. CDR1 is MNHNS, CDR2 SASEGT, per germline. This CDR3 has 13 amino acids. Trimming shortened V by 0 bases and J by 11 bases, and 10 bases separated the two germline ends. The CDR3 sequence is CASSEAGLGKLFF. The CDR3 region has the DNA TGTGCCAGCAGTGAAGCGGGTCTCGGGAAACTGTTTTTT.

This rearrangement joins TRBV4-3 to TRBJ1-1; maybe TRBD1 (6 bases). The germline V gene encodes CDR1 LGHNA and CDR2 YSLEER. The ends were cut back, 3 bases at V and 6 bases at J, with 17 bases in the middle. CDR3 length: 15 amino acids. The CDR3 nucleotides are TGCGCCAGCAGCCAGCTCGAGGGGGTGGGGTCTGAAGCTTTCTTT. It specifies CASSQLEGVGSEAFF.

The V call is TRBV28, the J call TRBJ2-1; tentatively, D is TRBD1 (6 bases). Germline V lookup: CDR1 MDHEN, CDR2 SYDVKM. Trimming took off 6 bases at V and 3 bases at J, with 21 bases between the two ends. The CDR3 runs 17 residues. The CDR3 bases are TGTGCCAGCAGCTATACAGGGCTAACTAATTTCTACAATGAGCAGTTCTTC. This translates into CASSYTGLTNFYNEQFF.

This sequence joins TRBV30 and TRBJ2-1, with 9 bases that match TRBD2. Germline V CDR1 and CDR2: GTSNPN, SVGIG (reference sequence). The CDR3 loop spans 18 amino acids. Trimming took 0 bases from V and 4 from J; bases not matched to a gene: 13. CDR3 residues: CAWSVREGAGGPYNEQFF. Written as DNA, the CDR3 is TGTGCCTGGAGTGTACGGGAGGGAGCGGGAGGTCCTTACAATGAGCAGTTCTTC.

The chain carries TRBV4-3 and TRBJ1-2; maybe TRBD1 (6 bases). This CDR3 has 14 residues. Germline CDR1 reads LGHNA; CDR2 reads YSLEER. The V and J ends lost 0 bases and 9 bases respectively, with 14 bases between them. The DNA for the CDR3 is TGCGCCAGCAGCCAAGAAGAGGGGGAAGGAAGCTACACCTTC. Its protein product is CASSQEEGEGSYTF.

A word on this clone: The same CDR3 arises from other DNA sequences in this sample as well. The chain carries TRBV5-1 and TRBJ1-2, with D possibly being TRBD1 (6 bases). Germline-derived CDR1 and CDR2 are SGHRS and YFSETQ. V was clipped by 2 bases and J by 3 bases, with 11 bases between them. The CDR3 is 14 amino acids. CDR3 sequence (DNA): TGCGCCAGCAGCTTATCACAGGGTTACTATGGCTACACCTTC. Translating it yields CASSLSQGYYGYTF.

The chain has TRBV6-6 and TRBJ1-4; perhaps TRBD1 as D (6 bases). Looked up from germline, CDR1 is MNHNY and CDR2 is SVGAGI (reference sequence). The ends were cut back, 5 bases at V and 8 bases at J, with 15 bases in the middle. The CDR3 covers 14 residues. The CDR3 sequence is CASSNDRIWEKLFF. The CDR3 DNA reads as TGTGCCAGCAGTAACGACAGGATATGGGAAAAACTGTTTTTT.

This chain links TRBV5-6 with TRBJ2-7; the match to TRBD1 covers 7 bases. V was pared by 4 bases and J by 4 bases, with 11 bases of the junction left unmatched. The CDR3 covers 15 residues. CDR1 is SGHDT, CDR2 YYEEEE, per germline. This CDR3 is CASSAWTGREYEQYF. CDR3 nucleotide sequence: TGTGCCAGCAGCGCGTGGACAGGCCGTGAGTACGAGCAGTACTTC.

J is TRBJ2-5 and V is TRBV7-2, with TRBD2 matching 7 bases. With the DNA end fitting TRBJ2-7 better, the J assignment may be wrong. The CDR3 is 15 residues long. Germline V CDR1 and CDR2: SGHTA, FQGNSA. The CDR3 reads CASSLKREGQSEQYF. CDR3 bases: TGTGCCAGCAGCTTAAAGAGGGAGGGCCAAAGCGAGCAGTACTTC.

V is TRBV7-2 and J is TRBJ2-7; 12 nucleotides agree with TRBD2. Germline lookup yields CDR1 SGHTA and CDR2 FQGNSA. This CDR3 is built from 16 residues. Trimming took 5 bases from V and 7 from J; bases not matched to a gene: 12. CDR3: CASSPGTSGPHGEQYF. Written as DNA, the CDR3 is TGTGCCAGCAGCCCCGGGACTAGCGGGCCTCACGGAGAGCAGTACTTC. Full variable domain (rest looked up from reference TRBV7-2 and TRBJ2-7): GAGVSQSPSNKVTEKGKDVELRCDPISGHTALYWYRQSLGQGLEFLIYFQGNSAPDKSGLPSDRFSAERTGGSVSTLTIQRTQQEDSAVYLCASSPGTSGPHGEQYFGPGTRLTVT.